This T cell receptor (beta chain) was captured by sequencing in a study of early T cells in non-severe SARS-CoV-2 infection. Unique molecular identifiers were added to individual cDNA molecules. TCRdb fed the 5' RACE reads into MiXCR, producing one record per CDR3 protein. The table lists about 34,000 distinct CDR3 sequences, more than 5% of them singletons, with around 7% in the top ten. Trimming removed 2 bases from V and 9 bases from J; junction bases left unmatched: 8. This CDR3 has 16 residues. Germline V gene sequence: CDR1 MRHNA, CDR2 SNTAGT. This chain uses TRBV6-4 with TRBJ1-6, with 9 nucleotides matching TRBD1. The receptor's source is an adult who was a healthcare worker with PCR-confirmed SARS-CoV-2 infection or an uninfected control (not recorded which). Specimen: whole blood. CDR3 DNA: TGTGCCAGCAGTGACCCAATAGACAGGGGGAGTTCACCCCTCCACTTT. Residues: CASSDPIDRGSSPLHF.